A single sample is the source of the 28 T cell receptor beta chains below, sequenced in a study of T-cell memory formation after mild COVID-19. Each CDR3 protein is one row after TCRdb ran MiXCR on the 5' RACE reads. The profile shows roughly 130,000 distinct CDR3 sequences, about 5.9% of them singletons. The sequencing sample was made of PBMCs or a T cell subset sorted from them (not recorded which). The receptors shown here come from an adult woman who had mild COVID-19 (a few samples of this study predate the infection). Cell type and time point are not known.

This clonotype was detected ten times or more. The chain carries TRBV7-9 and TRBJ2-5; possible D gene TRBD1, 6 bases. This CDR3 region has 15 residues. The ends were cut back, 2 bases at V and 1 base at J, with 11 bases in the middle. Looked up from germline, CDR1 is SEHNR and CDR2 is FQNEAQ (reference sequence). CDR3 residues: CASSLFGQLQETQYF. As DNA, the CDR3 is TGTGCCAGCAGCTTATTCGGACAGCTCCAAGAGACCCAGTACTTC.

This clonotype was seen more than once but under ten times. This chain links TRBV4-1 with TRBJ1-2; 8 bases line up with TRBD1. CDR1 and CDR2 (germline): MGHRA, YSYEKL. The CDR3 extends over 13 amino acids. Losses at the gene ends were 4 bases for V and 8 bases for J; bases not matched to a gene: 6. In DNA form, the CDR3 reads TGCGCCAGCAGCCGCGACAGGGGTGACGGCTACACCTTC. It translates to CASSRDRGDGYTF.

J is TRBJ2-5 and V is TRBV14; no clear D gene. V dropped 9 bases and J dropped 0 bases, with 11 bases sitting between them. This CDR3 has 13 amino acids. Germline CDR1 is SGHDN and CDR2 is FVKESK. CDR3 coding DNA: TGTGCCAGTCGGTCCCGAAACCAAGAGACCCAGTACTTC. Translation: CASRSRNQETQYF.

DNA for the CDR3: TGTGCCATCGCTGGGGCTCCACCGAACACCGGGGAGCTGTTTTTT. It encodes CAIAGAPPNTGELFF. This sequence joins TRBV10-3 and TRBJ2-2; tentative D call: TRBD1 (5 bases). CDR1 and CDR2 (germline): ENHRY, SYGVKD. Trimming cost V 8 bases and J 0 bases, with 13 bases left between them. This CDR3 has 15 residues.

This chain connects TRBV10-1 to TRBJ2-1; D is perhaps TRBD1 (6 bases). The CDR3 has 14 amino acids. Deletions cut 7 bases from V and 5 bases from J, with 15 bases between. Per the germline V gene, CDR1 is WNHNN and CDR2 is SYGVQD (reference sequence). CDR3 amino acids: CASTKTGPDNEQFF. CDR3 bases: TGCGCCAGCACCAAGACAGGTCCCGACAATGAGCAGTTCTTC.

The chain carries TRBV12-3 or TRBV12-4 and TRBJ2-3; D gene unclear. The length of the CDR3 is 14 residues. V shed 2 bases and J shed 1 base, with 7 bases lying between them. CDR3 in amino acids: CASSLRMGTDTQYF. As DNA, the CDR3 is TGTGCCAGCAGTTTACGTATGGGCACAGATACGCAGTATTTT.

In its sample, this clonotype was seen many times. The chain recombines TRBV6-6 with TRBJ2-1; TRBD1 matches 7 bases. CDR1 MNHNY and CDR2 SVGAGI come from the germline V gene (reference sequence). Trimming removed 5 bases from V and 0 bases from J; junction bases left unmatched: 4. The CDR3 covers 15 residues. Here the CDR3 reads CASSRGQSSYNEQFF. For the CDR3, the DNA is TGTGCCAGCAGTAGGGGACAGAGCTCCTACAATGAGCAGTTCTTC.

This clonotype was seen many times. The rearrangement links TRBV4-3 to TRBJ2-5; 10 bases are shared with TRBD2. Germline CDR1 is LGHNA and CDR2 is YSLEER. V lost 2 bases, J lost 3 bases, and 3 bases stayed unmatched. The CDR3 loop spans 15 amino acids. CDR3 region: CASSQFLAGEETQYF. The CDR3 DNA follows: TGCGCCAGCAGCCAATTCCTAGCGGGAGAAGAGACCCAGTACTTC.

The chain combines TRBV20-1 with TRBJ2-5; 9 bases are a match to TRBD2. The length of the CDR3 is 15 residues. CDR1 DFQATT and CDR2 SNEGSKA come from the germline V gene (reference sequence). Unmatched junction bases numbered 10, after V lost 3 bases and J lost 5 bases. This CDR3 is CSARSGGRASETQYF. DNA of the CDR3: TGCAGTGCTAGGTCGGGCGGGAGGGCCTCCGAGACCCAGTACTTC.

At least ten counts were recorded for this clonotype. The rearrangement links TRBV5-1 to TRBJ1-4; tentatively, D is TRBD1 (6 bases). Germline V gene sequence: CDR1 SGHRS, CDR2 YFSETQ. V was pared by 3 bases and J by 1 base, with 7 bases between. CDR3 size: 14 residues. This CDR3 reads CASSSRGTNEKLFF. CDR3 nucleotides: TGCGCCAGCAGCTCCAGGGGAACTAATGAAAAACTGTTTTTT.

This clonotype was seen ten or more times. This rearrangement joins TRBV7-3 to TRBJ2-2; tentatively, D is TRBD1 or TRBD2 (5 bases each). Per the germline V gene, CDR1 is SGHTA and CDR2 is FQGTGA. There are 15 residues in the CDR3. V lost 3 bases and J lost 0, with 8 bases in between. CDR3 in amino acids: CASSFGGSNTGELFF. CDR3 nucleotides: TGTGCCAGCAGCTTTGGGGGATCGAACACCGGGGAGCTGTTTTTT.

The table lists this clonotype with many counts. The chain is built from TRBV7-8 and TRBJ1-5, with D perhaps TRBD1 (5 bases). The germline gives CDR1 SGHVS, CDR2 FQNEAQ. The CDR3 runs to 15 residues. Trimming took 5 bases from V and 8 from J, leaving 19 bases between them. CDR3 residues: CASSRSGGVGEPQHF. Here the CDR3 DNA reads TGTGCCAGCAGCCGGAGCGGAGGGGTCGGGGAGCCCCAGCATTTT. Full variable domain (outside the CDR3, taken from reference TRBV7-8 and TRBJ1-5): GAGVSQSPRYKVAKRGQDVALRCDPISGHVSLFWYQQALGQGPEFLTYFQNEAQLDKSGLPSDRFFAERPEGSVSTLKIQRTQQEDSAVYLCASSRSGGVGEPQHFGDGTRLSIL.

The chain couples TRBV10-3 to TRBJ2-3; 9 bases agree with TRBD2. The length of the CDR3 is 15 residues. Germline CDR1 and CDR2: ENHRY and SYGVKD. J was trimmed by 4 bases and V by 5 bases; bases with no gene match: 7. DNA of the CDR3: TGTGCCATCAGTTCCGGACTAGCGCGGGCAGATACGCAGTATTTT. It yields the protein CAISSGLARADTQYF.

Many counts were recorded for this clonotype. This rearrangement joins TRBV7-8 to TRBJ2-5; 7 positions match TRBD1. The CDR3 covers 14 residues. With V trimmed by 5 bases and J by 5 bases, 8 bases remained unmatched. CDR1 and CDR2 from the germline V gene are SGHVS and FQNEAQ. CDR3 protein: CASSPGGRGETQYF. The CDR3 DNA is TGTGCCAGCAGCCCTGGGGGCAGGGGGGAGACCCAGTACTTC. Complete variable domain (other parts from reference TRBV7-8 and TRBJ2-5): GAGVSQSPRYKVAKRGQDVALRCDPISGHVSLFWYQQALGQGPEFLTYFQNEAQLDKSGLPSDRFFAERPEGSVSTLKIQRTQQEDSAVYLCASSPGGRGETQYFGPGTRLLVL.

This clonotype was seen only a few times. The chain uses TRBV18 and TRBJ1-2; D is uncertain. The CDR3 loop spans 13 amino acids. Germline CDR1 and CDR2: KGHSH and LQKENI. V was cut by 0 bases and J by 7 bases, with 9 bases left in between. The CDR3 coding sequence is TGTGCCAGCTCACCACCGCGGGCCGGTGGCTACACCTTC. The encoded protein is CASSPPRAGGYTF.

This chain joins TRBV9 and TRBJ1-6; 9 positions match TRBD1. Germline values: CDR1 SGDLS, CDR2 YYNGEE. The CDR3 is 20 amino acids. Germline trimming cut 3 bases from V and 10 bases from J; bases unmatched to any gene: 23. The CDR3 DNA reads as TGTGCCAGCAGCGCCCAGAGTCAACCGGGACAGGGAACGTTTAGATCACCCCTCCACTTT. Translation: CASSAQSQPGQGTFRSPLHF.

This clonotype has just a few counts. In nucleotides, the CDR3 is TGTGCCAGCTCAATCCAAGCGGGACGCAATGAGCAGTTCTTC. Its protein is CASSIQAGRNEQFF. V is TRBV7-8 and J is TRBJ2-1, with 7 bases aligning to TRBD2. Germline assignment: CDR1 SGHVS and CDR2 FQNEAQ. The length of the CDR3 is 14 residues. Trimming at V came to 8 bases and at J to 6 bases, leaving 10 bases not matched to a gene.

The table lists this clonotype with a few counts. The chain carries TRBV4-3 and TRBJ2-1; possibly TRBD2 for D (5 bases). This CDR3 is 15 amino acids long. V was shortened by 5 bases and J by 0 bases, with 11 bases between the two germline ends. Germline-derived CDR1 and CDR2 are LGHNA and YSLEER. CDR3 DNA sequence: TGCGCCAGCAGCGTAGCGAAAAGCTCCTACAATGAGCAGTTCTTC. Its translation is CASSVAKSSYNEQFF.

The chain has TRBV3-1 and TRBJ2-1; D gene unclear. This CDR3 is built from 11 residues. The ends were cut back, 5 bases at V and 7 bases at J, with 6 bases in the middle. Germline V gene lookup returns CDR1 LGHDT and CDR2 YNNKEL (reference sequence). This chain's CDR3 is CASSRWNEQFF. Written as DNA, the CDR3 is TGTGCCAGCAGCAGGTGGAATGAGCAGTTCTTC.

In this sample, this clonotype turned up a few times. This rearrangement joins TRBV7-3 to TRBJ2-1, with D unclear. The CDR3 length is 12 residues. Trimming removed 5 bases from V and 5 bases from J, with 7 bases in between. Germline values: CDR1 SGHTA, CDR2 FQGTGA. The CDR3 nucleotides read TGTGCCAGCAGCCCCGGCCACAATGAGCAGTTCTTC. Its protein product is CASSPGHNEQFF.

This clonotype turned up a few times. This chain connects TRBV14 to TRBJ1-6; D is undetermined. Germline V gene lookup returns CDR1 SGHDN and CDR2 FVKESK. The CDR3 spans 14 residues. Deletions cut 0 bases from V and 14 bases from J, with 14 bases between. CDR3 nucleotides: TGTGCCAGCAGCCAAGATGTAAGGTGGGCGGCCCTCCACTTT. Encoded protein: CASSQDVRWAALHF.

The chain joins TRBV12-3 or TRBV12-4 to TRBJ2-2; D call uncertain. The CDR3 spans 14 residues. Trimming left V 7 bases short and J 2 bases short, with 11 bases between. This chain's CDR3 is CASTRQRNTGELFF. CDR3 coding DNA: TGTGCCAGCACCCGACAACGAAACACCGGGGAGCTGTTTTTT.

There are a few counts of this clonotype. This sequence joins TRBV7-2 and TRBJ1-2; D ambiguous. The CDR3 is 13 amino acids. Germline V gene lookup returns CDR1 SGHTA and CDR2 FQGNSA. Trimming stripped 6 bases from V and 2 bases from J, with 10 bases between. CDR3 amino acids: CASRGPSNYGYTF. For the CDR3, the DNA is TGTGCCAGCAGGGGTCCGTCCAACTATGGCTACACCTTC.

This clonotype occurred many times. This chain connects TRBV3-1 to TRBJ2-7, with D unclear. The CDR3 length is 15 residues. Trimming shortened V by 2 bases and J by 4 bases, and 15 bases separated the two germline ends. In germline, CDR1 is LGHDT, CDR2 YNNKEL (reference sequence). This chain's CDR3 is CASSQRLSPTYEQYF. As DNA, the CDR3 is TGTGCCAGCAGCCAACGTTTGTCGCCCACTTACGAGCAGTACTTC.

This clonotype has only a few counts. The gene calls are TRBV19 and TRBJ1-1; D not certain. Trimming took off 3 bases at V and 6 bases at J, with 8 bases between the two ends. Germline V gives CDR1 LNHDA, CDR2 SQIVND (reference sequence). The length of the CDR3 is 12 residues. In DNA form, the CDR3 reads TGTGCCAGTAGTATGGGGAGGGCTGAAGCTTTCTTT. As protein: CASSMGRAEAFF.

The rearrangement links TRBV7-2 to TRBJ2-7; 9 bases line up with TRBD1. Germline V gene lookup returns CDR1 SGHTA and CDR2 FQGNSA. The CDR3 is made up of 15 amino acids. Losses at the gene ends were 3 bases for V and 2 bases for J; bases not matched to a gene: 5. CDR3 in DNA: TGTGCCAGCAGCTTGCTGGACAGGGGAGCCTACGAGCAGTACTTC. Translated: CASSLLDRGAYEQYF.

This clonotype was seen at least ten times. V gene TRBV6-6 combines with J gene TRBJ2-1; possibly TRBD2 for D (6 bases). Trimming shortened V by 5 bases and J by 1 base, and 15 bases separated the two germline ends. This CDR3 is built from 16 residues. Germline lookup yields CDR1 MNHNY and CDR2 SVGAGI (reference sequence). For the CDR3, the DNA is TGTGCCAGCAGTCCCCTTACGGGGGAGTCCTACAATGAGCAGTTCTTC. This codes for CASSPLTGESYNEQFF.

This clonotype turned up a few times. CDR3 bases: TGTGCCACCAGTGATCCCCGGGACGGCTCCTACAATGAGCAGTTCTTC. Encoded protein: CATSDPRDGSYNEQFF. This chain links TRBV24-1 with TRBJ2-1; tentatively, D is TRBD1 or TRBD2 (5 bases each). The CDR3 has 16 residues. CDR1 and CDR2 from the germline V gene are KGHDR and SFDVKD. V was trimmed by 3 bases and J by 0 bases, leaving 11 bases between them.